This TCR beta chain was observed in a study of T cell responses to AZD1222 COVID-19 vaccine. Study-wide points: The number of AZD1222 recipients seropositive at baseline was only 6 or 7. Spike-specific TCRs gained breadth and depth after people received two AZD1222 doses. Targets within unmutated variant regions were reportedly found for nearly half of spike-specific TCRs.

Clones were sequenced by immunoSEQ multiplex PCR, and TCRdb holds only the in-frame ones, with some missing. The profile shows 60,000 to 75,000 clones, 80% to 90% of them singletons. Germline V gene lookup returns CDR1 SEHNR and CDR2 FQNEAQ (reference sequence). V gave up 1 base and J gave up 3 bases, with 6 bases separating them. The CDR3 loop spans 13 amino acids. With regard to this clone: Its antigen is not known.

The sample was peripheral blood, taken on day 0 of AZD1222 vaccination. The chain recombines TRBV7-9 with TRBJ1-1; D not certain. This clonotype originated in an adult in good health. The CDR3 protein is CASSLDLDTEAFF. The CDR3 region has the DNA TGTGCCAGCAGCTTAGATTTAGACACTGAAGCTTTCTTT. The whole variable domain, remainder taken from reference TRBV7-9 and TRBJ1-1, is DTGVSQNPRHKITKRGQNVTFRCDPISEHNRLYWYRQTLGQGPEFLTYFQNEAQLEKSRLLSDRFSAERPKGSFSTLEIQRTEQGDSAMYLCASSLDLDTEAFFGQGTRLTVV.